This TCR beta chain derives from a study of shared clonotypes between healthy human individuals. The V gene lost 8 bases and the J gene lost 1 base, with 16 bases spanning the gap. This CDR3 is 15 amino acids long. Germline V gene lookup returns CDR1 MNHEY and CDR2 SMNVEV (reference sequence). CD8 cells classed as naive were CD45RO-negative and positively selected for CCR7, excluding terminally differentiated effector memory CD45RA+ cells. Donation came from healthy HIV-negative adults that had no recent acute infections or vaccinations. The table came from immunoSEQ multiplex PCR; TCRdb's copy has only in-frame clones and leaves some out. The sample gives around 2.1 million clones, roughly 91% of which show up once; about 1.5% is in the top ten.

The receptor's source is a man between 18 and 35 years old in good health. Some clones in this sample may be carry-over from other donors' samples. The V and J genes are TRBV27 and TRBJ2-3, with D possibly being TRBD2 (5 bases). Material: naive CD8+ T cells from PBMCs. DNA for the CDR3: TGTGCCAGCTCCTCTTATAGAGGGCGCACAGATACGCAGTATTTT. Its translation is CASSSYRGRTDTQYF.